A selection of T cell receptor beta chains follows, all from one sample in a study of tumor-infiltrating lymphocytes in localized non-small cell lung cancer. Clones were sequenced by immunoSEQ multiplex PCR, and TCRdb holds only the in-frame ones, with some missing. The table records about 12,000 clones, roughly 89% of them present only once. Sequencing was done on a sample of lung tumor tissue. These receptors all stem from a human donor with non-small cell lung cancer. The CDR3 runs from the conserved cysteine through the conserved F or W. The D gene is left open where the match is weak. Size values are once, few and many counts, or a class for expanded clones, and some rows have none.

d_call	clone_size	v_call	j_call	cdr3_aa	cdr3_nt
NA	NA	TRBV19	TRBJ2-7	CASSDSRSEQYF	TGTGCCAGTAGCGACTCCCGGAGCGAGCAGTACTTC
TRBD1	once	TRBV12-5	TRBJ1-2	CASGYTGTGNGGYTF	TGTGCTAGTGGCTATACAGGGACAGGGAATGGTGGCTACACCTTC
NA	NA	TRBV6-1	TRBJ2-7	CASSEVGQPNF	TGTGCCAGCAGTGAAGTAGGACAGCCGAACTTC
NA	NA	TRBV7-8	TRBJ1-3	CASSLAMRLWNSGNTIYF	TGTGCCAGCAGCTTAGCGATGAGGCTGTGGAACTCTGGAAACACCATATATTTT
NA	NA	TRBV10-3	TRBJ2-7	CAIRGGGSAYEQYF	TGTGCCATCAGGGGTGGGGGATCCGCCTACGAGCAGTACTTC
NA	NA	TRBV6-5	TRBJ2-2	CASRQATPNTGELFF	TGTGCCAGCAGACAAGCGACCCCGAACACCGGGGAGCTGTTTTTT
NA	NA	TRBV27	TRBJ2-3	CASRPYPADTQYF	TGTGCCAGCAGGCCCTACCCTGCGGATACGCAGTATTTT
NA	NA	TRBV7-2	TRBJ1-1	CASSLAFGGRSEAFF	TGTGCCAGCAGCTTAGCGTTCGGGGGGCGAAGTGAAGCTTTCTTT
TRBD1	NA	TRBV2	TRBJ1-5	CAVQGKDVNQPQHF	TGTGCCGTACAGGGGAAGGATGTTAATCAGCCCCAGCATTTT
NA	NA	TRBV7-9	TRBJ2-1	CASSDRTSDEQFF	TGTGCCAGCAGCGACAGGACCTCGGATGAGCAGTTCTTC
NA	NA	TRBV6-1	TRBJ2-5	CASSEPRPLGETQYF	TGTGCCAGCAGTGAACCGAGGCCCCTCGGGGAGACCCAGTACTTC
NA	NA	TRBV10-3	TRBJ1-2	CAISTGDTPGGYTF	TGTGCCATCTCGACAGGTGACACCCCGGGGGGCTACACCTTC
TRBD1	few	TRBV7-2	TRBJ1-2	CASSYRTGEDYGYTF	TGTGCCAGCAGCTACCGGACAGGGGAGGACTATGGCTACACCTTC
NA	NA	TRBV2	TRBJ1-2	CASSEVGAGTYGYTF	TGTGCCAGCAGTGAAGTCGGCGCAGGCACCTATGGCTACACCTTC
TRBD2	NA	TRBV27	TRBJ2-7	CASSGGLGYYEQYF	TGTGCCAGCAGTGGGGGACTAGGCTATTACGAGCAGTACTTC
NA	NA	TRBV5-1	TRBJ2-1	CASSLAGDSYNEQFF	TGCGCCAGCAGCTTGGCCGGGGATTCCTACAATGAGCAGTTCTTC
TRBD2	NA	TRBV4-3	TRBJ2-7	CASSQGLSSYEQYF	TGCGCCAGCAGCCAGGGACTATCCTCCTACGAGCAGTACTTC
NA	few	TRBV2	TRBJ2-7	CASSDSGVLTYEQYF	TGTGCCAGCAGTGATTCAGGGGTCCTGACCTACGAGCAGTACTTC
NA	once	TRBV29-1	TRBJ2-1	CSGGGRRSYNEQFF	TGCAGCGGGGGTGGGCGGCGCTCCTACAATGAGCAGTTCTTC
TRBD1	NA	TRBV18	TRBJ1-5	CASSPTGGRQPQHF	TGTGCCAGCTCACCCACAGGGGGTAGACAGCCCCAGCATTTT
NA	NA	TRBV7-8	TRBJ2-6	CASSPGRSNVWANVLTF	TGTGCCAGCAGCCCGGGACGGTCAAATGTCTGGGCCAACGTCCTGACTTTC
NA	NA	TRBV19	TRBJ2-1	CASSIQGGLSNEQFF	TGTGCCAGTAGTATACAGGGGGGCCTTTCCAATGAGCAGTTCTTC
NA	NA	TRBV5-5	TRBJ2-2	CASSLLAGELFF	TGTGCCAGCAGCTTACTAGCCGGGGAGCTGTTTTTT
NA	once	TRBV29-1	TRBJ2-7	CSVGAGRSYEQYF	TGCAGCGTTGGGGCAGGGCGCAGCTACGAGCAGTACTTC
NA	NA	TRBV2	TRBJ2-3	CASSEAGTDTQYF	TGTGCCAGCAGTGAAGCGGGCACAGATACGCAGTATTTT
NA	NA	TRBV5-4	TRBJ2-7	CASSLDQGWYEQYF	TGTGCCAGCAGCTTGGACCAGGGGTGGTACGAGCAGTACTTC
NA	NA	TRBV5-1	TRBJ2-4	CASSLALGRIQYF	TGCGCCAGCAGCTTGGCGCTAGGACGCATTCAGTACTTC
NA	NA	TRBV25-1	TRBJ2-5	CASSSQLGETQYF	TGTGCCAGCAGTAGTCAGTTGGGGGAGACCCAGTACTTC
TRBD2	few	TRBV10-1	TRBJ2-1	CASSEGLASNNEQFF	TGCGCCAGCAGTGAGGGACTAGCGTCTAACAATGAGCAGTTCTTC
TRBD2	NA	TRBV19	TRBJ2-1	CASSLTSGPYNEQFF	TGTGCCAGTAGTCTGACTAGCGGCCCTTACAATGAGCAGTTCTTC
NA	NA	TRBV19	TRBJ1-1	CASSHQGRVPEAFF	TGTGCCAGTAGCCACCAAGGGAGGGTCCCTGAAGCTTTCTTT
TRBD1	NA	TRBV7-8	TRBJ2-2	CASSKRQGNTGELFF	TGTGCCAGCAGCAAACGACAGGGGAACACCGGGGAGCTGTTTTTT
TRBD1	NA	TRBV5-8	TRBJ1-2	CASSPPGTVIYGYTF	TGTGCCAGCAGCCCACCCGGGACAGTAATCTATGGCTACACCTTC
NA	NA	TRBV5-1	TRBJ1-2	CASSLGYREYGYTF	TGCGCCAGCAGCTTAGGTTACAGGGAGTATGGCTACACCTTC
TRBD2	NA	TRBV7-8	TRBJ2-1	CASSLSGSGYNEQFF	TGTGCCAGCAGCTTGAGCGGGAGTGGTTACAATGAGCAGTTCTTC
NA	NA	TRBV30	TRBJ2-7	CACSPGSEQYF	TGTGCCTGTTCCCCAGGTTCCGAGCAGTACTTC
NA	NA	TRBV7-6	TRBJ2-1	CASSLKPTGEQFF	TGTGCCAGCAGCTTAAAACCGACAGGAGAGCAGTTCTTC
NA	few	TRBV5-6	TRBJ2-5	CASSLNPTETQYF	TGTGCCAGCAGCTTAAATCCAACAGAGACCCAGTACTTC
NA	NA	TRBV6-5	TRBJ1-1	CASSYSGRNTEAFF	TGTGCCAGCAGTTACTCGGGGAGGAACACTGAAGCTTTCTTT
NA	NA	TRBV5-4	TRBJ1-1	CASSLGLAPNTEAFF	TGTGCCAGCAGCTTGGGACTGGCCCCGAACACTGAAGCTTTCTTT
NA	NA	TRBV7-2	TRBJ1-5	CASSLVVLSNQPQHF	TGTGCCAGCAGCTTAGTAGTTCTTAGCAATCAGCCCCAGCATTTT
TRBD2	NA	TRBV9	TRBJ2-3	CASSPTSGGAVDTQYF	TGTGCCAGCAGTCCGACTAGCGGGGGGGCGGTAGATACGCAGTATTTT
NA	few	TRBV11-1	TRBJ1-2	CASSLARAGSHYGYTF	TGTGCCAGCAGCTTAGCGCGTGCAGGGAGCCACTATGGCTACACCTTC
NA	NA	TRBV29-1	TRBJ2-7	CSVEIGSTYEQYF	TGCAGCGTTGAAATCGGCAGCACCTACGAGCAGTACTTC
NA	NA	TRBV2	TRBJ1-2	CASSEARGNYGYTF	TGTGCCAGCAGTGAAGCGCGCGGGAACTATGGCTACACCTTC
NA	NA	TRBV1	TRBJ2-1	CTSSQSRGTWESRNNEQFF	TGTACCAGCAGCCAGAGTCGAGGGACCTGGGAGAGTCGCAACAATGAGCAGTTCTTC
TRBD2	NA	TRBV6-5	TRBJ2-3	CASRRLAGSDTQYF	TGTGCCAGCAGGCGACTAGCGGGGTCAGATACGCAGTATTTT
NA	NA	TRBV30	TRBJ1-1	CAWMVRWGTHTEAFF	TGTGCCTGGATGGTCCGATGGGGGACCCACACTGAAGCTTTCTTT
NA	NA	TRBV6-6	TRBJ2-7	CASTDGPYEQYF	TGTGCCAGCACAGACGGTCCCTACGAGCAGTACTTC
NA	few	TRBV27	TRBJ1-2	CASSGGSLNYGYTF	TGTGCCAGCAGTGGGGGGAGTTTGAACTATGGCTACACCTTC
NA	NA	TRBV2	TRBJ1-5	CATRRGGNQPQHF	TGTGCCACCCGGCGGGGAGGCAATCAGCCCCAGCATTTT
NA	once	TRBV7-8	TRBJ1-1	CASSRYGAGLNTEAFF	TGTGCCAGCAGCCGTTATGGGGCAGGTCTAAACACTGAAGCTTTCTTT
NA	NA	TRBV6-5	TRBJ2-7	CASGTGYYEQYF	TGTGCCAGCGGCACAGGGTACTACGAGCAGTACTTC
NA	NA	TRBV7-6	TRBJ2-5	CASSLNWAESGTQYF	TGTGCCAGCAGCTTAAACTGGGCAGAATCGGGGACCCAGTACTTC
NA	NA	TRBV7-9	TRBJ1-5	CASSLDSLAGEDWQPQHF	TGTGCCAGCAGCTTAGATAGTTTGGCAGGGGAAGATTGGCAGCCCCAGCATTTT
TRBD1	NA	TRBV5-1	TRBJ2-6	CASSLDRGVFSGANVLTF	TGCGCCAGCAGCTTGGACAGGGGGGTATTTTCTGGGGCCAACGTCCTGACTTTC
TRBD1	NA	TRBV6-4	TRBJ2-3	CASSEGQGVTQYF	TGTGCCAGCAGTGAAGGACAGGGAGTGACGCAGTATTTT
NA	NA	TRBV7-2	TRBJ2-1	CASSLALSSYNEQFF	TGTGCCAGCAGCTTAGCGCTGAGCTCCTACAATGAGCAGTTCTTC
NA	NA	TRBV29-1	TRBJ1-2	CSVPGPGVGYTF	TGCAGCGTCCCGGGGCCAGGGGTTGGCTACACCTTC